What follows is one TCR beta chain and its context. As yet, its antigen is unknown. This specimen comes from a study of T cells in localized non-small cell lung cancer. Findings and caveats of the study: Appearances in adjacent lung were noted for a median about 50 of the top 100 tumor clones. Sequencing was limited to one tumor region, leaving the possibility of heterogeneity open. Tumor trailed uninvolved adjacent lung in T cell clonality, which peaked there.

TCRdb's table, derived via immunoSEQ multiplex PCR, lists solely in-frame clones and lacks some. The sample yields about 77,000 clones, about 88% seen once. Source: peripheral blood, taken before any cancer treatment. This clonotype was sampled from a woman aged 40-75 years with stage I squamous cell lung carcinoma.

This CDR3 is CASSLGPGGRDTQYF. CDR3 bases: TGTGCCAGCAGTTTAGGGCCAGGGGGGCGGGATACGCAGTATTTT. The V and J genes are TRBV28 and TRBJ2-3; a weak D match, TRBD1 (7 bases). V was shortened by 2 bases and J by 6 bases, with 15 bases between the two germline ends. Germline CDR1 and CDR2: MDHEN and SYDVKM. CDR3 length: 15 amino acids.